This T cell receptor (beta chain) was captured by sequencing in a study of blood T cell repertoires in COVID-19 (dated by TCRdb to between 2020 and 2021). Notes on the research overall: Samples from collaborators originated in the United States, Italy and Spain and spanned both the acute and convalescent phases of COVID-19. The prospective study material was composed of cDNA or gDNA derived from T cells, B-cell-depleted T cells, or PBMCs. The dataset comprised deeply sampled blood TCRbeta repertoires from subjects exposed to, actively infected with, or recovered from COVID-19. The repertoires were made available in a free public database intended to serve as a resource for research on the immune response to SARS-CoV-2. Samples were obtained from the ongoing ImmuneRACE study (first 160 participants) and from over 1,000 subjects provided by 6 global collaborators. Sample metadata almost always included a de-identified subject ID, COVID-19 status, age in years and sex. HLA class I and class II types, where available, came from metadata supplied by the sample provider rather than from assay-based typing. Study-level results and caveats: Clinical and demographic metadata were provided uncurated, with the amount varying by source and participant.

Whole blood was collected in K2EDTA tubes by collaborating institutions according to the institutions' own protocols. For TCRbeta analysis, collaborator samples were shipped as frozen whole blood, as isolated PBMCs, or as DNA extracted from either sample type. In its sample, this clone was seen once. Which antigen it targets is not known. No clone much larger than this one lies a single base away; base qualities are absent. The immunoSEQ Assay, a bias-controlled multiplex PCR, was used to amplify TCRbeta CDR3 regions from genomic DNA. The study's processing was this. The number of nucleated cells in each sample was estimated by amplification of reference gene primers within the assay. To quantify the absolute abundance of each unique TCRbeta CDR3 rearrangement, sequence reads were collapsed and filtered. For each sample, productive Simpson clonality was calculated as the square root of Simpson's diversity index over productive rearrangements. The clones in this table, taken by TCRdb from immuneACCESS, are in-frame only. Not every clone is retained; where verified, under half of the shortfall comes from an unresolved V gene, and the cause of the rest is unknown. V, J and clone size are those of that table, while D and trimming were read from the DNA. The sample data list more than 110,000 clones, and 80% to 85% of these were observed just once. The ten largest clones add up to about 4.3% of the sample.

The CDR3 spans 13 residues, from the cysteine through the phenylalanine. Only CDR3 DNA is held: 39 bases, read in frame from base 1. V loses 0 bases of germline sequence and J loses 5 bases, and the interval between the two ends is 6 bases. CDR1 and CDR2 are drawn from the germline V gene (reference sequence): SGHNT, YYREEE. Sequences were obtained from peripheral blood. The chain is made from TRBV5-4 and TRBJ2-1; the D gene remains uncertain. This receptor was identified in a woman older than 75 with acute or convalescent COVID-19. This receptor has the CDR3 CASSLAGHNEQFF. The bases read TGTGCCAGCAGCTTGGCCGGTCACAATGAGCAGTTCTTC.